One TCR beta chain is described in this entry. There is no known antigen for this receptor. It has no much larger one-base neighbor in the sample; base qualities were not kept. The CDR3 regions of human TCRbeta chains were subjected to immunosequencing. In the original analysis: TCRs in the repertoires were matched against a reference library of SARS-CoV-2-specific TCRs that had been generated with the MIRA antigen-specificity platform. Breadth meant the fraction of unique TCRs that were SARS-CoV-2-associated, whereas depth meant the fraction of total T cells that were SARS-CoV-2-associated. Each spike-specific TCR was assigned to its reactive spike region and to a CD4 or CD8 class using the MIRA data. Log10-transformed breadth and depth values were compared by one-way ANOVA with Sidak's multiple comparisons tests. Here the immuneACCESS table is served through TCRdb, limited to in-frame sequences with V and J called. Missing clones are a known gap in these copies; in checked studies unresolved V genes cover under half, and the rest lacks a known reason. V and J calls and clone size are those listed in that table; D and trimming were worked out from the DNA. The sample table records 90,000 to 150,000 clones; 80% to 95% of these occur just once. Approximately 4.2% of the sample lies in the top ten.

The data derive from a study of T cell responses to AZD1222 COVID-19 vaccine (dated by TCRdb to the early 2020s). At the level of the whole study: Because spike-specific TCR depth and breadth did not differ between the two schedules, AZD1222 recipients who got a second dose at roughly 4 weeks were pooled with those who got a second dose at roughly 12 weeks. Trial participants were enrolled by age into subgroups of 18-55, 56-69 and 70-plus years, and around 140, 26 and 57 TCR-sequenced participants, respectively, were included in these subgroups. A total of 233 trial participants underwent TCR sequencing, of whom under 220 had received two doses of AZD1222 and approximately 26 had received two doses of the MenACWY control vaccine.

The paper's findings and limits, for the study overall: Reportedly, close to half of the unique spike-specific TCRs recognized epitopes lying outside the regions that are mutated in the B.1.351 and B.1.1.7 variants. Because no samples from the day 14 peak response were available, repertoires could be characterized only after the peak T cell response. Only six or seven AZD1222 recipients were SARS-CoV-2 seropositive at baseline, limiting conclusions about previously exposed vaccinees. Most participants were white British and females outnumbered males, and the authors suggested that clonal diversity may have been underestimated. After two AZD1222 doses, both the breadth and the depth of spike-specific TCRs were significantly higher than at day 0 and than in MenACWY recipients. In the small 56-69-year group, the increase in depth fell short of significance, most likely because of low power. The vaccine-associated CD4 TCRs covered the entire spike protein, and the dominant responses fell in regions 160-218 and 743-854.

CDR1 and CDR2 (MNHNS, SASEGT) derive from the germline V gene. Trimming costs V 2 bases and J 5 bases, and their ends lie 4 bases apart. The CDR3 measures 11 amino acids from cysteine to phenylalanine. The only DNA kept is the CDR3, 33 bases in frame from the first base. The time point label on this specimen signifies: baseline before first vaccination. Vaccinee samples were obtained from the UK trials COV001 and COV002, which included a single-blind randomized controlled phase 2/3 trial of AZD1222 (ChAdOx1 nCoV-19) in healthy adults. For TCRbeta chain sequencing, PBMC samples were collected from trial participants at day 0 and at day 28 after the second dose.

Sample: peripheral blood, taken on day 0 of AZD1222 vaccination. The source is an adult in good health. The V and J segments used are TRBV6-1 and TRBJ2-7, with the D gene too uncertain to name. The CDR3 reads as follows: CASSELNEQYF. The DNA sequence is as follows: TGTGCCAGCAGTGAACTTAACGAGCAGTACTTC.